This record looks at one T cell receptor beta chain sequence and its context. Its antigen is not identified. This sample was included in a study of identical twins. This CDR3 is 15 amino acids long. Germline values: CDR1 SGHDT, CDR2 YYEEEE. V was pared by 4 bases and J by 4 bases, with 8 bases of the junction left unmatched. Study conclusions and caveats: Out-of-frame beta chain sequences displayed weaker excess sharing between twins. It was out-of-frame TCR alpha sharing in monozygotic twins that models underestimated.

TCRdb independently ran MiXCR on the 5' RACE reads; one entry per CDR3 protein. Of some 250,000 distinct CDR3 sequences listed, 6.5% are singletons. The same data also contributed to another study, on T cells expressing NK-cell markers. That paper notes: Eight donors were sequenced, of whom seven were HCMV-seropositive, while the remaining one was HCMV-seronegative. These same clonotypes (in several donors) also led the CD3+CD56-NKG2C+ fraction.

This chain uses TRBV5-6 with TRBJ1-2; TRBD1 agrees at 9 bases. The TCR originated in a woman younger than 30 in good health. Source material: CD8+ T cells sorted from blood. This CDR3 is CASSGWTGDIYGYTF. Written as DNA, the CDR3 is TGTGCCAGCAGCGGATGGACAGGGGATATCTATGGCTACACCTTC.